Below are 16 T cell receptor beta chains sequenced from a single sample in a study of OX40 agonist ivuxolimab in advanced cancers. Generated by immunoSEQ multiplex PCR, the TCRdb table keeps only in-frame clones and is missing some. The sample comprises approximately 110,000 clones, around 90% of which are singletons, and under 0.9% rests with the top ten. The sample in question was CD4+ or CD8+ T cells sorted from blood, obtained in a trial of the OX40 agonist ivuxolimab. These receptors were collected from an adult with an advanced solid tumor such as melanoma, head and neck, liver or kidney cancer.

J is TRBJ2-2 and V is TRBV6-6, with 8 bases matching TRBD2. The CDR3 contains 14 residues. The germline V gene encodes CDR1 MNHNY and CDR2 SVGAGI (reference sequence). Trimming removed 8 bases from V and 1 base from J; junction bases left unmatched: 3. This CDR3 reads CASRGGLNTGELFF. The CDR3 region has the DNA TGTGCCAGCCGGGGGGGCCTGAACACCGGGGAGCTGTTTTTT.

This chain uses TRBV5-5 with TRBJ1-1, with a weak D call TRBD1 (5 bases). The CDR3 sequence is 15 residues long. Germline lookup yields CDR1 SGHKS and CDR2 YYEKEE (reference sequence). V was trimmed by 4 bases and J by 0 bases, leaving 13 bases between them. The CDR3 coding sequence is TGTGCCAGCAGCCAAACAACAGGCATGAACACTGAAGCTTTCTTT. Amino acids: CASSQTTGMNTEAFF.

CDR3 sequence reads: CASSLEGQPQHF. In DNA form, the CDR3 reads TGTGCCAGCAGCTTGGAAGGTCAGCCCCAGCATTTT. V is TRBV5-6 and J is TRBJ1-5; D call uncertain. The length of the CDR3 is 12 residues. Between the trimmed V and J ends, which lost 0 bases and 6 bases, there was a span of 4 bases. In germline, CDR1 is SGHDT, CDR2 YYEEEE.

The chain uses TRBV7-6 and TRBJ1-3, with 10 bases matching TRBD1. J lost 0 bases, V lost 5 bases, and 7 bases had no gene match. Looked up from germline, CDR1 is SGHVS and CDR2 is FNYEAQ. The length of the CDR3 is 17 residues. CDR3 residues: CASSHRDRGISGNTIYF. In DNA form, the CDR3 reads TGTGCCAGCAGCCACCGGGACAGGGGAATCTCTGGAAACACCATATATTTT.

The chain links TRBV13 to TRBJ2-7; D is unclear. The CDR3 runs 13 residues. V was trimmed by 2 bases and J by 6 bases, leaving 11 bases between them. Per germline, CDR1 PRHDT and CDR2 FYEKMQ (reference sequence). CDR3: CASSLSTDGEQYF. DNA for the CDR3: TGTGCCAGCAGCTTATCTACGGACGGCGAGCAGTACTTC.

V usage is TRBV7-6 and J usage is TRBJ2-7, with a weak D call TRBD1 (5 bases). V lost 5 bases to trimming and J lost 4 bases, with 12 bases between them. Germline CDR1 and CDR2: SGHVS and FNYEAQ. The length of the CDR3 is 13 residues. The CDR3 sequence: CASSGNTGYEQYF. The CDR3 DNA reads as TGTGCCAGCAGCGGAAATACAGGTTACGAGCAGTACTTC.

The genes are TRBV6-6 and TRBJ1-3; D is uncertain. CDR3 length equals 14 residues. The V gene lost 8 bases and the J gene lost 2 bases, with 13 bases spanning the gap. Germline V lookup: CDR1 MNHNY, CDR2 SVGAGI (reference sequence). DNA of the CDR3: TGTGCCAGCGGAAGGGTTTCAGCTGGAAACACCATATATTTT. This translates into CASGRVSAGNTIYF.

The CDR3 nucleotides are TGTGCCAGCTCACCACGGGGTAGGGGGACTAGCGGGAAGAACACCGGGGAGCTGTTTTTT. Protein sequence: CASSPRGRGTSGKNTGELFF. This chain connects TRBV18 to TRBJ2-2; 13 nucleotides line up with TRBD2. J lost 1 base, V lost 1 base, and 9 bases had no gene match. The CDR3 loop spans 20 amino acids. CDR1 and CDR2 (germline): KGHSH, LQKENI.

V and J are TRBV7-3 and TRBJ2-3; 7 positions agree with TRBD1. Germline values: CDR1 SGHTA, CDR2 FQGTGA. The CDR3 totals 16 residues. The V gene end was trimmed by 5 bases and the J gene end by 2 bases; junction bases not matched to a gene: 10. The CDR3 loop is CASSRQGSAVTDTQYF. The CDR3 region has the DNA TGTGCCAGCAGCAGACAGGGCTCGGCGGTCACAGATACGCAGTATTTT. The complete variable domain, with remaining parts taken from reference TRBV7-3 and TRBJ2-3, reads GAGVSQTPSNKVTEKGKYVELRCDPISGHTALYWYRQSLGQGPEFLIYFQGTGAADDSGLPNDRFFAVRPEGSVSTLKIQRTERGDSAVYLCASSRQGSAVTDTQYFGPGTRLTVL.

CDR3 in amino acids: CASSPDRPVADTQYF. The CDR3, as DNA: TGTGCCAGCAGCCCGGACAGGCCGGTCGCAGATACGCAGTATTTT. This sequence joins TRBV9 and TRBJ2-3; 7 bases match TRBD1. CDR1 SGDLS and CDR2 YYNGEE come from the germline V gene. The CDR3 has 15 amino acids. Trimming took 4 bases from V and 4 from J; bases not matched to a gene: 9.

The chain uses TRBV5-8 and TRBJ2-1; weak D call: TRBD2 (5 bases). Germline loops: CDR1 SGHTS, CDR2 YDEGEE. The CDR3 extends over 15 amino acids. The V gene lost 0 bases and the J gene lost 0 bases, with 7 bases spanning the gap. DNA for the CDR3: TGTGCCAGCAGCTTGGGTGGGAGCTCCTACAATGAGCAGTTCTTC. This translates into CASSLGGSSYNEQFF.

This clone was picked up one time. The chain combines TRBV5-6 with TRBJ1-3, with D unresolved. The germline CDR1 and CDR2 sequences are SGHDT and YYEEEE. This CDR3 has 16 amino acids. Trimming took 1 base from V and 0 from J, leaving 11 bases between them. The CDR3 coding sequence is TGTGCCAGCAGCTTGAGTGCCAGCCTCTCTGGAAACACCATATATTTT. It codes for CASSLSASLSGNTIYF.

This chain links TRBV11-2 with TRBJ1-1; 7 nucleotides align to TRBD1. CDR1 SGHAT and CDR2 FQNNGV come from the germline V gene. V trimming: 3 bases; J trimming: 5 bases; junction bases outside the gene matches: 6. The CDR3 sequence is 14 residues long. CDR3 nucleotide sequence: TGTGCCAGCAGCTTCGACAGGGCCGGGACTGAAGCTTTCTTT. Translating gives CASSFDRAGTEAFF.

The J gene is TRBJ2-1, the V gene TRBV4-1; D gene ambiguous. Germline V gives CDR1 MGHRA, CDR2 YSYEKL. CDR3 length: 12 amino acids. The V and J ends lost 4 bases and 4 bases respectively, with 5 bases between them. The CDR3: CASSLNYNEQFF. Here the CDR3 DNA reads TGCGCCAGCAGCCTGAATTACAATGAGCAGTTCTTC.

The genes are TRBV13 and TRBJ2-3; possibly TRBD2 for D (5 bases). CDR3 length equals 13 residues. The germline V and J ends were trimmed by 1 base and 6 bases, with 8 bases remaining between them. Per germline, CDR1 PRHDT and CDR2 FYEKMQ (reference sequence). The CDR3 nucleotides read TGTGCCAGCAGCTTAGCGGGGAGCGATACGCAGTATTTT. Protein sequence: CASSLAGSDTQYF.

The chain combines TRBV18 with TRBJ2-7; either TRBD1 or TRBD2 may supply D (5 bases each). Germline V gene lookup returns CDR1 KGHSH and CDR2 LQKENI. CDR3 size: 14 residues. Trimming took off 4 bases at V and 4 bases at J, with 14 bases between the two ends. CDR3 nucleotides: TGTGCCAGCTCACTTGGGACGGAGACTTACGAGCAGTACTTC. This translates into CASSLGTETYEQYF.